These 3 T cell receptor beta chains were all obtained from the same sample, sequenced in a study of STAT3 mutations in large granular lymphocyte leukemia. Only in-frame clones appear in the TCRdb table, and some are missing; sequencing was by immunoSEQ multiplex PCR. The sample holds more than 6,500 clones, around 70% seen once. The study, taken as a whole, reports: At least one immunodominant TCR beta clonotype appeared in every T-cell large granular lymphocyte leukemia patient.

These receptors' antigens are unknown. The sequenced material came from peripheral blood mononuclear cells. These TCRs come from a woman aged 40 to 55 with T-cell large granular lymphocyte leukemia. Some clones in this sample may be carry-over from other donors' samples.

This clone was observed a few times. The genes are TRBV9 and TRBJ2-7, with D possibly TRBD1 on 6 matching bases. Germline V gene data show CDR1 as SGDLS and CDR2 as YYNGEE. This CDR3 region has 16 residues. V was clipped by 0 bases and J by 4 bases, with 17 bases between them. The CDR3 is CASSVDGTPTVYEQYF. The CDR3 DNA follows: TGTGCCAGCAGCGTAGACGGGACACCGACGGTATACGAGCAGTACTTC.

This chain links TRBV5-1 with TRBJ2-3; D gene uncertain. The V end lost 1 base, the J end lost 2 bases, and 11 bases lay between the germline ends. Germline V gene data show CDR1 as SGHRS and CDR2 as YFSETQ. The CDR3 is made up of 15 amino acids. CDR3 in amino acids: CASSLSVADTDTQYF. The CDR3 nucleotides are TGCGCCAGCAGCTTGTCGGTTGCAGACACAGATACGCAGTATTTT.

Written as DNA, the CDR3 is TGTGCCAGCAGCCCCAGAGGGGCAGGGTCGACTGAAGCTTTCTTT. Residues: CASSPRGAGSTEAFF. The chain links TRBV7-9 to TRBJ1-1; tentative D call: TRBD1 (5 bases). V lost 5 bases and J 5 bases, leaving 18 bases between the germline ends. Germline lookup yields CDR1 SEHNR and CDR2 FQNEAQ (reference sequence). This CDR3 spans 15 amino acids.